The 21 T cell receptor beta chains reported below all come from one sample, sequenced in a study of cytotoxic CD8 clonotypes in ibrutinib-treated CLL. Sequencing used immunoSEQ multiplex PCR; TCRdb keeps in-frame clones, though not all of them. The sample lists tens of thousands of clones; 56% were seen once. The source was PBMCs, collected after 24 months of ibrutinib treatment. The origin of the receptors is a human donor with chronic lymphocytic leukemia.

CDR3 sequence reads: CASSLEMSGARGAGYTF. The CDR3 nucleotides are TGCGCCAGCAGCTTAGAAATGTCAGGGGCACGGGGAGCCGGCTACACCTTC. The V gene is TRBV5-1, the J gene TRBJ1-2, with a tentative D call TRBD1 (6 bases). Germline CDR1 SGHRS, CDR2 YFSETQ. Trimming took off 2 bases at V and 8 bases at J, with 25 bases between the two ends. The CDR3 is 17 amino acids.

This clone was recorded at least ten times. The chain uses TRBV5-1 and TRBJ2-3; D gene ambiguous. The V and J ends lost 1 base and 4 bases respectively, with 10 bases between them. The CDR3 is 14 amino acids. Germline CDR1 and CDR2: SGHRS and YFSETQ. CDR3 sequence reads: CASSLSLIADTQYF. In DNA form, the CDR3 reads TGCGCCAGCAGCTTGTCCTTAATAGCAGATACGCAGTATTTT.

This clone was found a few times. This chain joins TRBV30 and TRBJ2-2; weak D call: TRBD1 (5 bases). The germline V gene has CDR1 GTSNPN and CDR2 SVGIG (reference sequence). The length of the CDR3 is 15 residues. The V end was cut by 7 bases, the J end by 4 bases, with 19 bases between. The CDR3, as DNA: TGTGCCTTGGATAAGGGGTGGAGAAGCACCGGGGAGCTGTTTTTT. Translation: CALDKGWRSTGELFF.

J is TRBJ1-1 and V is TRBV7-9, with D hard to call. The CDR3 has 11 amino acids. Trimming shortened V by 3 bases and J by 10 bases, and 9 bases separated the two germline ends. The germline V gene has CDR1 SEHNR and CDR2 FQNEAQ (reference sequence). In DNA form, the CDR3 reads TGTGCCAGCAGCTTGCGAGGAAGAGCTTTCTTT. Residues: CASSLRGRAFF.

This clone was detected a few times. This chain links TRBV5-6 with TRBJ2-4; D might be TRBD1 or TRBD2, each matching 5 bases. This CDR3 spans 13 amino acids. V dropped 4 bases and J dropped 7 bases, with 12 bases sitting between them. The germline V gene has CDR1 SGHDT and CDR2 YYEEEE. CDR3 coding DNA: TGTGCCAGCAGCAAGGGGAGATCTAACATTCAGTACTTC. It encodes CASSKGRSNIQYF.

The chain couples TRBV13 to TRBJ1-5; D ambiguous. The germline CDR1 and CDR2 sequences are PRHDT and FYEKMQ (reference sequence). With 0 bases removed from V and 5 bases from J, the gap between germline ends came to 5 bases. The CDR3 runs 13 residues. In nucleotides, the CDR3 is TGTGCCAGCAGCTTAGGGCCATATCAGCCCCAGCATTTT. This encodes CASSLGPYQPQHF.

This clone has a count of ten or more. One junction end disagrees with the germline gene, perhaps due to a read error. The CDR3 DNA reads as TGTGCCAGCAGTGAATCTGGCAAACAGCCCCAGCATTTT. It encodes CASSESGKQPQHF. This chain uses TRBV25-1 with TRBJ1-5; D gene ambiguous. Germline CDR1 is MGHDK and CDR2 is SYGVNS. This CDR3 comprises 13 residues. The complete variable domain, with remaining parts taken from reference TRBV25-1 and TRBJ1-5, reads EADIYQTPRYLVIGTGKKITLECSQTMGHDKMYWYQQDPGMELHLIHYSYGVNSTEKGDLSSESTVSRIRTEHFPLTLESARPSHTSQYLCASSESGKQPQHFGDGTRLSIL.

The chain is built from TRBV2 and TRBJ2-1; 12 nucleotides line up with TRBD2. The CDR3 sequence is 18 residues long. Trimming took 4 bases from V and 3 from J; bases not matched to a gene: 10. The germline gives CDR1 SNHLY, CDR2 FYNNEI. The CDR3 DNA reads TGTGCCAGCAGTGTCCCGCTAGCGGGAGGGGGTTTCTACAATGAGCAGTTCTTC. Protein product: CASSVPLAGGGFYNEQFF.

The chain combines TRBV10-2 with TRBJ1-5; no clear D gene. Germline V gene lookup returns CDR1 WSHSY and CDR2 SAAADI. This CDR3 is 14 amino acids long. Trimming removed 4 bases at V and 6 bases at J, with 13 bases between. CDR3 region: CASSVGGKGQPQHF. Here the CDR3 DNA reads TGCGCCAGCAGTGTAGGAGGGAAGGGTCAGCCCCAGCATTTT.

This chain uses TRBV11-2 with TRBJ1-4, with 8 positions matching TRBD1. V dropped 1 base and J dropped 7; count of bases not matched to a gene: 5. Germline V lookup: CDR1 SGHAT, CDR2 FQNNGV. CDR3 length: 15 residues. The CDR3 DNA reads as TGTGCCAGCAGCTTAGTCGGACAGGGAGGTGAAAAACTGTTTTTT. Translated, it gives CASSLVGQGGEKLFF.

This clone was found many times. This chain connects TRBV30 to TRBJ2-7, with D possibly TRBD1 on 6 matching bases. Trimming cost V 3 bases and J 3 bases, with 18 bases left between them. This CDR3 comprises 15 residues. Germline V CDR1 and CDR2: GTSNPN, SVGIG (reference sequence). CDR3 loop: CAWRKTGTLNYEQYF. Here the CDR3 DNA reads TGTGCCTGGAGGAAGACAGGAACCTTAAACTACGAGCAGTACTTC.

The J gene is TRBJ2-2, the V gene TRBV7-6, with a tentative D call TRBD2 (5 bases). Germline V CDR1 and CDR2: SGHVS, FNYEAQ. The CDR3 sequence is 16 residues long. Trimming cost V 3 bases and J 1 base, with 12 bases left between them. The CDR3 loop is CASSFRNGENTGELFF. CDR3 DNA: TGTGCCAGCAGCTTTAGGAACGGGGAGAACACCGGGGAGCTGTTTTTT.

This clone was found many times. CDR3 amino acids: CASSLAAGETQYF. Here the CDR3 DNA reads TGTGCCAGCAGCTTAGCGGCTGGGGAGACCCAGTACTTC. V gene TRBV13 combines with J gene TRBJ2-5; D unresolved. Germline CDR1 PRHDT, CDR2 FYEKMQ (reference sequence). V lost 1 base to trimming and J lost 5 bases, with 8 bases between them. The CDR3 spans 13 residues.

This chain uses TRBV2 with TRBJ1-2; no reliable D call. V was cut by 5 bases and J by 8 bases, with 12 bases left in between. In germline, CDR1 is SNHLY, CDR2 FYNNEI. This CDR3 spans 12 amino acids. In DNA, the CDR3 is TGTGCCAGCAGTCCCCGGACGTTCGGCTACACCTTC. Protein product: CASSPRTFGYTF.

The chain carries TRBV28 and TRBJ2-3, with 11 bases aligning to TRBD2. CDR1 is MDHEN and CDR2 is SYDVKM in the germline V gene. The CDR3 runs to 14 residues. J gave up 4 bases and V 4 bases, and 1 base lay outside the gene matches. CDR3 nucleotide sequence: TGTGCCAGCAGTTATAGCGGGAGGGCAGATACGCAGTATTTT. Residues: CASSYSGRADTQYF.

In its sample, this clone was seen a few times. This chain connects TRBV5-1 to TRBJ1-1, with D tentatively TRBD1 (5 bases). The CDR3 spans 15 residues. CDR1 is SGHRS and CDR2 is YFSETQ in the germline V gene. The V end lost 3 bases, the J end lost 6 bases, and 18 bases lay between the germline ends. Here the CDR3 reads CASSYGGDPAPEAFF. Written as DNA, the CDR3 is TGCGCCAGCAGCTACGGGGGGGACCCGGCCCCTGAAGCTTTCTTT.

V and J are TRBV6-6 and TRBJ2-5; 8 bases are shared with TRBD1. The J segment lost 3 bases and the V segment lost 7 bases, leaving 1 base of the junction unmatched. The CDR3 covers 12 residues. CDR1 and CDR2 from the germline V gene are MNHNY and SVGAGI (reference sequence). The CDR3 DNA reads TGTGCCAGCAAACAGGGGGAAGAGACCCAGTACTTC. Translation gives CASKQGEETQYF.

The V call is TRBV2, the J call TRBJ1-6, with D possibly matching TRBD1 (5 bases). The CDR3 has 14 amino acids. Germline-derived CDR1 and CDR2 are SNHLY and FYNNEI. V lost 11 bases and J lost 4, with 15 bases in between. CDR3 in DNA: TGTGCCGCTGTAGGGACGGTGTATAATTCACCCCTCCACTTT. It codes for CAAVGTVYNSPLHF. Full variable domain (missing parts from reference TRBV2 and TRBJ1-6): EPEVTQTPSHQVTQMGQEVILRCVPISNHLYFYWYRQILGQKVEFLVSFYNNEISEKSEIFDDQFSVERPDGSNFTLKIRSTKLEDSAMYFCAAVGTVYNSPLHFGNGTRLTVT.

This clone was observed many times. V is TRBV19 and J is TRBJ1-5, with 7 bases aligning to TRBD1. The CDR3 consists of 14 residues. J gave up 6 bases and V 3 bases, and 5 bases lay outside the gene matches. Per the germline V gene, CDR1 is LNHDA and CDR2 is SQIVND (reference sequence). The CDR3 loop is CASSMTGRGQPQHF. The CDR3 nucleotides are TGTGCCAGTAGTATGACAGGGAGGGGTCAGCCCCAGCATTTT. Full variable domain (missing parts from reference TRBV19 and TRBJ1-5): DGGITQSPKYLFRKEGQNVTLSCEQNLNHDAMYWYRQDPGQGLRLIYYSQIVNDFQKGDIAEGYSVSREKKESFPLTVTSAQKNPTAFYLCASSMTGRGQPQHFGDGTRLSIL.

This clone was seen ten or more times. The rearrangement uses TRBV10-2 and TRBJ1-2; D remains unclear. The CDR3 runs 14 residues. The V gene lost 6 bases and the J gene lost 2 bases, with 13 bases spanning the gap. Germline V gene lookup returns CDR1 WSHSY and CDR2 SAAADI. The CDR3 here is CASSSVGSNYGYTF. The CDR3 region has the DNA TGCGCCAGCAGCTCAGTGGGGTCAAACTATGGCTACACCTTC.

V is TRBV2 and J is TRBJ1-2, with 9 bases that match TRBD1. This CDR3 has 13 residues. Per germline, CDR1 SNHLY and CDR2 FYNNEI. V shed 8 bases and J 6 bases; nucleotides not matched to a gene: 7. CDR3 in amino acids: CASLEDRGDGYTF. The CDR3 DNA sequence: TGTGCCAGCCTAGAGGACAGGGGCGATGGCTACACCTTC.